This is a list of T cell receptor beta chains from one sample in a study of tumor-infiltrating lymphocytes in primary liver carcinoma. TCRdb re-called the multiplex PCR reads through MiXCR, storing one row per CDR3 protein. The table records 80,000 or so distinct CDR3 sequences, 70% to 75% of them present only once. Sequenced: liver tumor tissue from sampling region 4. The receptor set was obtained from a woman aged 55-75 years with primary liver carcinoma and hepatitis B virus infection. Both conserved end residues are part of each CDR3. D genes are given only for firm matches. Clone sizes are given selectively: once, few, many, or a class where the clone is expanded.

v_gene	abundance	j_gene	d_gene	CDR3nt	CDR3aa
TRBV6-2/TRBV6-3	-	TRBJ2-3	TRBD2	TGTGCCAGCGGTTGGACTAGTGGTGCGCAGTATTTT	CASGWTSGAQYF
TRBV28	many	TRBJ2-5	-	TGTGCCAGCACTATTCGAGGGGAGACCCAGTACTTC	CASTIRGETQYF
TRBV11-2	-	TRBJ2-7	TRBD2	TGTGCCAGCATCACTTCTGGGCGGGAGGCAAGGGGGGAGCAGTACTTC	CASITSGREARGEQYF
TRBV4-2	-	TRBJ2-1	-	TGTGCCAGCAGCCAAGATGGTGTTCCCCACCCCTACAGTGAGCGGTTCTTC	CASSQDGVPHPYSERFF
TRBV6-1	-	TRBJ1-5	TRBD1	TGTGCCAGCAGCGTTCGCGGGACCCGGGACAGGTATCAGCCCCAGCATTTT	CASSVRGTRDRYQPQHF
TRBV4-2	-	TRBJ2-3	TRBD2	TGTGCCAGCAGCCCTAGACTAGCGGGAAACACAGATACGCAGTATTTT	CASSPRLAGNTDTQYF
TRBV29-1	once	TRBJ2-7	-	TGCAGCGTTGCGAGGGGGGCCAATTCCTACGAGCAGTACTTC	CSVARGANSYEQYF
TRBV7-8	-	TRBJ1-5	-	TGTGCCAGCAGCACCCCGGAGGGGCCCCAGCATTTT	CASSTPEGPQHF
TRBV5-1	few	TRBJ2-5	-	TGCGCCAGCAGCTTGAACAGGATGACAGGAGAGACCCAATACTTC	CASSLNRMTGETQYF
TRBV4-2	once	TRBJ2-6	-	TGTGCCAGCAGCCGGAAGCTAAATTCTGGGGCCAACGTCCCGACTTTC	CASSRKLNSGANVPTF
TRBV29-1	many	TRBJ1-1	-	TGCAGCGTTGAGAACCGGCAGGGTGGGTATCGACCTGAAGCTTTCTTT	CSVENRQGGYRPEAFF
TRBV29-1	-	TRBJ2-7	-	TGCAGCGTTGAGGACAGTGGGAGGCCGCCATACGAGCACTACTTC	CSVEDSGRPPYEHYF
TRBV12-3/TRBV12-4	many	TRBJ2-1	TRBD1	TGTGCCAGCACCACGGACAGGGGCAATGAGCAGTTCTTC	CASTTDRGNEQFF
TRBV5-5	many	TRBJ2-6	TRBD1	TGTGCCAGCAGCATGACAGGGGGAAGGGCCAACGTCCTGACTTTC	CASSMTGGRANVLTF
TRBV12-3/TRBV12-4	-	TRBJ1-2	TRBD1	TGTGCCAGCAGTGGACAGGGTGACTATGACTACACCTTC	CASSGQGDYDYTF
TRBV5-1	many	TRBJ2-5	-	TGCGCCAGCAGCTTGCGGGAGTACGAGACCCAGTACTTC	CASSLREYETQYF
TRBV29-1	few	TRBJ2-7	TRBD1	TGCAGCATTGAAGGGACAGGGGACGAGCAGCACTTC	CSIEGTGDEQHF
TRBV10-3	once	TRBJ1-5	-	TGTGCCACCAGTGGGTCTTTACAGGGCGTTCAGCCCCAGCATTTT	CATSGSLQGVQPQHF
TRBV29-1	-	TRBJ2-1	-	TGCAGCGTTGATCTGGAAGGTAAGGGAAATGAGCAGTTCTTT	CSVDLEGKGNEQFF
TRBV29-1	-	TRBJ2-3	TRBD2	TGTAGCGTTCAACGGCTAGCGGGAGAAGGTACGCAGTATTTT	CSVQRLAGEGTQYF
TRBV7-8	many	TRBJ2-5	-	TGTGCCAGCAGCCCTCGGGACGGACCGACTTCGGCCCAGTACTTC	CASSPRDGPTSAQYF
TRBV18	-	TRBJ2-5	-	TGTGCCAGCTCACCGGGTCACCAAGAGACCCAGTACTTC	CASSPGHQETQYF
TRBV7-3	-	TRBJ1-1	TRBD1	TGTGCCAGCAGCTTAAACCCTTCGACAGGGGCCGAAGCTTTCTTT	CASSLNPSTGAEAFF
TRBV29-1	many	TRBJ1-2	-	TGCAGCGTCCCCAGGGTCCCCTATGGCTACACCTTC	CSVPRVPYGYTF
TRBV19	-	TRBJ1-6	-	TGTGCCAATAGAGACAGGAGTAACTCCTATAATTCACCCCTCCACTTT	CANRDRSNSYNSPLHF
TRBV11-3	-	TRBJ1-1	-	TGTGCCAGCAGCTTTCTCGGGGAATACCGGAACACTGTAGCTTTCTTT	CASSFLGEYRNTVAFF
TRBV29-1	-	TRBJ2-4	TRBD1	TGCAGCGTCTGGACAGGGGCACAGGGAAACGTTCAGTACTTC	CSVWTGAQGNVQYF
TRBV21-1	-	TRBJ2-5	-	TGTGTCAGCAGCCCACTGGGGACCTTTTCCCTCAACCAAGAGACCCAGTACTTC	CVSSPLGTFSLNQETQYF
TRBV28	-	TRBJ2-5	-	TGTGCCAGCAGTCCGCCGCAAGGGGGGCGGGAGACCCAGTACTTC	CASSPPQGGRETQYF
TRBV6-5	once	TRBJ2-7	TRBD2	TGTGCCAGCGGCGCGGCGGCGGGAGGGTACCATGAGCAGTACTTC	CASGAAAGGYHEQYF
TRBV7-9	-	TRBJ2-7	TRBD1	TGTGCCAACAGCTTAGGACAGGGTCCCTACGTGCAGTACTTC	CANSLGQGPYVQYF
TRBV5-1	-	TRBJ2-3	TRBD2	TGCGCCAGCAGCTTATCCGGACGGACTAGCTCAGATACGCAGTATTTT	CASSLSGRTSSDTQYF
TRBV7-9	-	TRBJ1-1	-	TGTGCCAGCAGCTTAGAGGTTGACAGCACTGAAGCTTTCTTT	CASSLEVDSTEAFF
TRBV28	few	TRBJ2-5	TRBD2	TGTGCCAGCAGTCGGACTAGCGGAATAGAGACCCAGTACTTC	CASSRTSGIETQYF
TRBV29-1	-	TRBJ2-2	-	TGCAGCGTTGTCGGGGTGGGAAGAAGGACCGAGGAGCTGTTTTTT	CSVVGVGRRTEELFF
TRBV29-1	once	TRBJ2-5	-	TGCAGCGTTGGACTCAGGGGGGATATTGGAGAGACCCGGTACTTC	CSVGLRGDIGETRYF
TRBV28	-	TRBJ2-1	TRBD1	TGTGCCAGCAGTTTATCTGGACAGGGCTCCTACAAGGAGCAGTTCTTC	CASSLSGQGSYKEQFF
TRBV29-1	-	TRBJ1-1	-	TGCAGCGAGTCAGTTATGAACACTGTAGCTTCCTTT	CSESVMNTVASF
TRBV6-5	-	TRBJ1-5	-	TGTGCCAGCTGTTACGTGCCCAGCCATCAGCCCCAGCATTTT	CASCYVPSHQPQHF
TRBV12-3/TRBV12-4	-	TRBJ1-5	-	TGTGCTAACAGTCCAGGGGATGCACGGGCGGTGACCCAGCATTTT	CANSPGDARAVTQHF
TRBV11-2	once	TRBJ2-1	-	TGTGCCAGCAGCTTGCCGGAATTATGGGACAACGAGCAATTCTTC	CASSLPELWDNEQFF
TRBV10-3	many	TRBJ2-7	-	TGTGCCATCAGTGACAGAGGCCAGGGAGGTTCTAGTCGGTACGAGCAGTACTTC	CAISDRGQGGSSRYEQYF
TRBV12-3/TRBV12-4	many	TRBJ2-2	TRBD2	TGTGCCAGCAGTTTAGAGCGGGGGAACACCGGGGAGCTGTTTTTT	CASSLERGNTGELFF
TRBV6-1	many	TRBJ2-7	-	TGTGCCAGCACTCCCCGGGGGGCATCCTACGAGCAGTACTTC	CASTPRGASYEQYF
TRBV11-2	-	TRBJ2-3	-	TGCGCCAGCAGGCCGACGGCGTATAACACAGATACGCAGTATTTT	CASRPTAYNTDTQYF
TRBV4-1	-	TRBJ1-1	-	TGCGTCAGCAGCCAAAGGCCACTGGGGACTGAAGCTTTCTTT	CVSSQRPLGTEAFF
TRBV28	-	TRBJ2-3	TRBD2	TGTGCCAGCAGTCTCCCCCCGAGCGTCGGGGGAGGGACGCAGTATTTT	CASSLPPSVGGGTQYF
TRBV14	-	TRBJ1-5	TRBD1	TGTGCCAGCAGCCAAATACTATTGGGGGACAGGGGCCCACATCAGCCCCAGCATTTT	CASSQILLGDRGPHQPQHF
TRBV4-1	-	TRBJ2-1	TRBD2	TGCGCCAGCAGCCAAGAGACTAGCGGGGATGTCTATGAGCTGTTCTTC	CASSQETSGDVYELFF